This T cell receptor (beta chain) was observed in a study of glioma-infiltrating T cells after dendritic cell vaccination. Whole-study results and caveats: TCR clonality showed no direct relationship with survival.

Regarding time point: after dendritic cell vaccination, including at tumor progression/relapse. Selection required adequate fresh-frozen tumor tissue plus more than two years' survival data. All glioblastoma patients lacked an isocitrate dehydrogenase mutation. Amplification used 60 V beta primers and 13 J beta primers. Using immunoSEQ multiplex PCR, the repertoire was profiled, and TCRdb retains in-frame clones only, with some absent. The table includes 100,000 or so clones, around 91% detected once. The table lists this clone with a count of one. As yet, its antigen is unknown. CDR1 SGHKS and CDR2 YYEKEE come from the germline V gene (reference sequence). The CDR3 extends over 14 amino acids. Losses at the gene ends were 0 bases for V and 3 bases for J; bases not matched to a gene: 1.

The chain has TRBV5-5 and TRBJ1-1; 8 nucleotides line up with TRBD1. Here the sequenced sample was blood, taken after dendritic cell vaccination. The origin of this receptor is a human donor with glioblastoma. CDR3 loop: CASSLDRGYTEAFF. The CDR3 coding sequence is TGTGCCAGCAGCTTGGACAGGGGGTACACTGAAGCTTTCTTT.